This TCR beta chain was retrieved from a study of CD8 T cells in Susac syndrome. V lost 0 bases and J lost 3, with 8 bases in between. The CDR3 runs 14 residues. CDR1 is MNHNY, CDR2 SVGAGI, per germline (reference sequence). RNA totalling about 0.5 to 1 ug underwent reverse transcription with random hexamers. TCRdb used MiXCR to reprocess the immunoSEQ multiplex PCR reads, holding one entry per CDR3 protein. The sample shows about 180,000 distinct CDR3 sequences, approximately 96% of them seen only once. Negative isolation was used for CD8+ and CD4+ T cells and FACS enrichment for TEMRA cells. Sequencing was done on a sample of CD4+ T cells from PBMCs. The genes are TRBV6-6 and TRBJ1-1; no clear D. This sequence originates from a human donor with multiple sclerosis. The DNA of the CDR3 is TGTGCCAGCAGTTACTCGACGGAGGACACTGAAGCTTTCTTT. Encoded protein: CASSYSTEDTEAFF.